This T cell receptor (beta chain) was found in a study of T cell responses to AZD1222 COVID-19 vaccine. Germline V gene data show CDR1 as ENHRY and CDR2 as SYGVKD. Trimming cost V 9 bases and J 5 bases; bases outside gene matches: 5. This CDR3 has 13 residues. TCRdb's copy holds only in-frame clones and misses some; the assay was immunoSEQ multiplex PCR. This repertoire shows 110,000 to 150,000 clones, approximately 94% found once; its top ten account for about 9%. This rearrangement joins TRBV10-3 to TRBJ1-5; 9 bases map to TRBD1. The sequences come from peripheral blood, collected on day 0 of AZD1222 vaccination. The sequence was collected from an adult in good health. CDR3 protein: CAIQGADDQPQHF. In nucleotides, the CDR3 is TGTGCCATACAGGGGGCGGACGATCAGCCCCAGCATTTT.